The subject of this entry is one TCR beta chain. V was trimmed by 11 bases and J by 2 bases, leaving 18 bases between them. This CDR3 region has 14 residues. CDR1 and CDR2 (germline): MNHEY, SVGAGI. The source of the sample is a study of blood T cell repertoires in COVID-19. Original handling: Using reference gene primer amplification, nucleated cell counts were estimated. Libraries were prepared by immunoSEQ multiplex PCR; TCRdb keeps only in-frame clonotypes and omits some of them. The V and J calls and clone size are taken from that table; D and trimming were inferred from the DNA. The table shows some 670,000 clones, with about 87% occurring only once.

This chain connects TRBV6-5 to TRBJ1-2, with D possibly matching TRBD1 (5 bases). The sample comprised peripheral blood. The clonotype was recovered from a young woman with acute or convalescent COVID-19. This CDR3 reads CASRTARANYGYTF. The CDR3 nucleotides are TGTGCCTCCCGGACGGCCAGGGCAAACTATGGCTACACCTTC.